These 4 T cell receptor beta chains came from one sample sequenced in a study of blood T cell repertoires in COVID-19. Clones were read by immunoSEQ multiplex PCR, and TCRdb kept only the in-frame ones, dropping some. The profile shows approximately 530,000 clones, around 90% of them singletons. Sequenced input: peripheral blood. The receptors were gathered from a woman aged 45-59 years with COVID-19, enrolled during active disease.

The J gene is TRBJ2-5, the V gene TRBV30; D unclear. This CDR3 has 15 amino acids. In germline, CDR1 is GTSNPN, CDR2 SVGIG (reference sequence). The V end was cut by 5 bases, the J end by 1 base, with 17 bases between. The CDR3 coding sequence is TGTGCCTGGTCAAAGGAACCACTAACCCAAGAGACCCAGTACTTC. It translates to CAWSKEPLTQETQYF.

CDR3 residues: CATSRDPQGPYGYTF. In DNA form, the CDR3 reads TGTGCCACCAGCAGAGATCCCCAGGGCCCCTATGGCTACACCTTC. This chain connects TRBV15 to TRBJ1-2, with D tentatively TRBD1 (5 bases). This CDR3 is built from 15 residues. The germline V gene encodes CDR1 LNHNV and CDR2 YYDKDF (reference sequence). With 0 bases removed from V and 4 bases from J, the gap between germline ends came to 12 bases.

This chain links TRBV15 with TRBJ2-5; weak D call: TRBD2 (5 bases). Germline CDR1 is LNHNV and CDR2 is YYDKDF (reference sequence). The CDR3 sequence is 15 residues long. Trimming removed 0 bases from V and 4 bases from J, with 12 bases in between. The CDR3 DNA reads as TGTGCCACCAGCAGAGATCCCGGAGGTCGAGAGACCCAGTACTTC. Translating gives CATSRDPGGRETQYF.

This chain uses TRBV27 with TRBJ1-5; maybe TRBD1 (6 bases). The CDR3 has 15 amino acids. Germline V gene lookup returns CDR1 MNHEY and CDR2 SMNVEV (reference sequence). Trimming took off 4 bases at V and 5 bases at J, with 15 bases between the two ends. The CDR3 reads CASSSLRDTDQPQHF. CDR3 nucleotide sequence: TGTGCCAGCAGTTCTCTCCGGGACACTGATCAGCCCCAGCATTTT.